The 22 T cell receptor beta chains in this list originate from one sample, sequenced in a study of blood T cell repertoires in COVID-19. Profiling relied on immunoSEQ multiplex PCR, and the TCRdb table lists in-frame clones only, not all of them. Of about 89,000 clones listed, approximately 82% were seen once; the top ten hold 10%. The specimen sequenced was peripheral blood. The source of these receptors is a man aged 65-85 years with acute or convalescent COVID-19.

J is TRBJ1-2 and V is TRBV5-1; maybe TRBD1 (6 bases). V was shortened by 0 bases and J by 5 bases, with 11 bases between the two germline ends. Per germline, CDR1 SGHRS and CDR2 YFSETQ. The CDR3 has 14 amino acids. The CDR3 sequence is CASSLETGLYGYTF. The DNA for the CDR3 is TGCGCCAGCAGCTTGGAGACAGGTCTTTATGGCTACACCTTC.

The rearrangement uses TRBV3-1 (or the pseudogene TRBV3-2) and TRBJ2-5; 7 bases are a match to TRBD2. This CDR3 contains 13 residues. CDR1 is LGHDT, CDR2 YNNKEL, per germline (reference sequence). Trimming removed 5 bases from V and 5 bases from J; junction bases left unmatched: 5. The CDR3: CASSSAGRETQYF. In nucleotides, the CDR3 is TGTGCCAGCAGCTCAGCGGGGCGGGAGACCCAGTACTTC.

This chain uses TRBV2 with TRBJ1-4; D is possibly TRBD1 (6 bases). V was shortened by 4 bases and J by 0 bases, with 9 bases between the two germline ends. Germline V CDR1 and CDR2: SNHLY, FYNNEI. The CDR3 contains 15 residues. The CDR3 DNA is TGTGCCAGCAGTGGGGGGCGGACAACTAATGAAAAACTGTTTTTT. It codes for CASSGGRTTNEKLFF.

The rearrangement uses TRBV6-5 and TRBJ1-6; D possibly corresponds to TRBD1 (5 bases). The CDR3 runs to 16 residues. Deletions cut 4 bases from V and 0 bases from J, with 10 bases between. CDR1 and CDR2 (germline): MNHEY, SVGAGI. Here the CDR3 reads CASSSQAVSYNSPLHF. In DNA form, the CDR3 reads TGTGCCAGCAGTTCACAGGCCGTCTCCTATAATTCACCCCTCCACTTT.

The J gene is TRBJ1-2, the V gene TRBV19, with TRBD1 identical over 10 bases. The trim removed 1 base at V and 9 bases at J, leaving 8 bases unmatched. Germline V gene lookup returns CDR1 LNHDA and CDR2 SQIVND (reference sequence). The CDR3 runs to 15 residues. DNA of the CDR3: TGTGCCAGTAGTATAGGCGGTGGACAGGGGGATCGCTACACCTTC. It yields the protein CASSIGGGQGDRYTF.

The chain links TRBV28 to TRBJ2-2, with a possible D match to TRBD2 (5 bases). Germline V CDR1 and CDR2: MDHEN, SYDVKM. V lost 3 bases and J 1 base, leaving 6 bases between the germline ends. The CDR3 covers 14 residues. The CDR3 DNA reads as TGTGCCAGCAGTTTCGGGGTGAACACCGGGGAGCTGTTTTTT. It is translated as CASSFGVNTGELFF.

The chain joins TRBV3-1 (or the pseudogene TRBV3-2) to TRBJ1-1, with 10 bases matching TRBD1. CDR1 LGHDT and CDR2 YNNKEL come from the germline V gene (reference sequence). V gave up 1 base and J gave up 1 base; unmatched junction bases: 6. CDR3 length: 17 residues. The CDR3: CASSQADRGRRNTEAFF. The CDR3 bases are TGTGCCAGCAGCCAAGCCGACAGGGGGCGGAGGAACACTGAAGCTTTCTTT.

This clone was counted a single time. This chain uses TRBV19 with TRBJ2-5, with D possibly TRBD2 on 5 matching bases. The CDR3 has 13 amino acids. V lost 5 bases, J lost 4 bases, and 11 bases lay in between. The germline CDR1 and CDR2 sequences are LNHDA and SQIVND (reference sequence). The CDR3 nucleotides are TGTGCCAGTAGTTCTAGCCTCGGAGAGACCCAGTACTTC. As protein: CASSSSLGETQYF.

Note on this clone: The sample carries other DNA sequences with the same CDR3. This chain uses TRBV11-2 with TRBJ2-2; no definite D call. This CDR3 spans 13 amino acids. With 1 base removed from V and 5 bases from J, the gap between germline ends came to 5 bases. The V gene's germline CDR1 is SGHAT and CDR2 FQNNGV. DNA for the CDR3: TGTGCCAGCAGCTTAGCAGGTACCGGGGAGCTGTTTTTT. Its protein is CASSLAGTGELFF.

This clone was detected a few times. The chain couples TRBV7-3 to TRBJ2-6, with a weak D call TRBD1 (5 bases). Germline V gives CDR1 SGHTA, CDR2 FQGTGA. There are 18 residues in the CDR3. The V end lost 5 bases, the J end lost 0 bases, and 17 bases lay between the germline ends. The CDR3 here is CASSPWGSGNSGANVLTF. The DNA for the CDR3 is TGTGCCAGCAGCCCCTGGGGCAGTGGAAACTCTGGGGCCAACGTCCTGACTTTC.

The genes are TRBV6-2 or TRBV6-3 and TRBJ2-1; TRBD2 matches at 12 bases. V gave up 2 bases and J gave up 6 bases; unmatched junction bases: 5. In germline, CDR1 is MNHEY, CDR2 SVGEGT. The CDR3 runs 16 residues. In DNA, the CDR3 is TGTGCCAGCAGTTACCGGCTAGCGGGAGGGCCCAATGAGCAGTTCTTC. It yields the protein CASSYRLAGGPNEQFF.

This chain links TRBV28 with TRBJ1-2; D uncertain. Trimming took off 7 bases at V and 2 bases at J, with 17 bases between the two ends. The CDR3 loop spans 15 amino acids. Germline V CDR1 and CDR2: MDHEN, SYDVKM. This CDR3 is CASIPGGLANYGYTF. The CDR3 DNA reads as TGTGCCAGCATCCCCGGCGGCCTTGCCAACTATGGCTACACCTTC.

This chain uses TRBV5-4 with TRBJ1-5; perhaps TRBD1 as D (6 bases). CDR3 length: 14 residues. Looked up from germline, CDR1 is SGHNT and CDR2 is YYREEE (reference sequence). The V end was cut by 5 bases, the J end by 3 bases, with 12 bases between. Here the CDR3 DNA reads TGTGCCAGCAGTATACAGGGTTACAATCAGCCCCAGCATTTT. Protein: CASSIQGYNQPQHF. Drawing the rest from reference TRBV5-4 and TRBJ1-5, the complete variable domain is ETGVTQSPTHLIKTRGQQVTLRCSSQSGHNTVSWYQQALGQGPQFIFQYYREEENGRGNFPPRFSGLQFPNYSSELNVNALELDDSALYLCASSIQGYNQPQHFGDGTRLSIL.

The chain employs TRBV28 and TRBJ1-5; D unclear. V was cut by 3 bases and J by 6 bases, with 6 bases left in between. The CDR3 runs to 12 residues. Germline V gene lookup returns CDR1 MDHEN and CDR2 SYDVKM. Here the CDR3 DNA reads TGTGCCAGCAGTTTGAGGCGTCAGCCCCAGCATTTT. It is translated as CASSLRRQPQHF.

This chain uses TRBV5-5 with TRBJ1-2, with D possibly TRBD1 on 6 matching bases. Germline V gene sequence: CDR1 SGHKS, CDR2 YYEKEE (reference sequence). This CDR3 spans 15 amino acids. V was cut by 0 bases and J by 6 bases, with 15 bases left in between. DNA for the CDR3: TGTGCCAGCAGCTTGGTACAGGGTGGGAGGGATGGCTACACCTTC. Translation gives CASSLVQGGRDGYTF.

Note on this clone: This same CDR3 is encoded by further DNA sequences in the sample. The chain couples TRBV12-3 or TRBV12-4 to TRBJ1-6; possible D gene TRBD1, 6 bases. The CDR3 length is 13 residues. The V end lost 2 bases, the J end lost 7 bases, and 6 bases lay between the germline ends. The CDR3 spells CASSLQGNSPLHF. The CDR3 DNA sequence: TGTGCCAGCAGTTTACAGGGGAATTCACCCCTCCACTTT.

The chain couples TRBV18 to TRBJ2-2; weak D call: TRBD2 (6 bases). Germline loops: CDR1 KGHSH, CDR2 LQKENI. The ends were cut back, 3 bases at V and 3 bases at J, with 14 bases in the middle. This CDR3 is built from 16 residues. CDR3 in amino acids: CASSPRSGTYTGELFF. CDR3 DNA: TGTGCCAGCTCACCCCGTAGCGGCACCTACACCGGGGAGCTGTTTTTT.

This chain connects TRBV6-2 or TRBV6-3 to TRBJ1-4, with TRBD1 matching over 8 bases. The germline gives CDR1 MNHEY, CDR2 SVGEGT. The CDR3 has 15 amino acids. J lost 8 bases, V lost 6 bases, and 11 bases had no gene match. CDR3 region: CASSQDRVQREKLFF. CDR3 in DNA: TGTGCCAGCAGCCAGGACAGGGTCCAACGGGAAAAACTGTTTTTT.

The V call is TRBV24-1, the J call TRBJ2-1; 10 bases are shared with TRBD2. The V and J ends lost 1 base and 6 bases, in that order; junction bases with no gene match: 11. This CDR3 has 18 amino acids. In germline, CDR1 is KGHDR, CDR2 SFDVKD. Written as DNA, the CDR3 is TGTGCCACCAGTGATTTTGGCCGAGCGGGAGGGCCAAGCAATGAGCAGTTCTTC. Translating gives CATSDFGRAGGPSNEQFF.

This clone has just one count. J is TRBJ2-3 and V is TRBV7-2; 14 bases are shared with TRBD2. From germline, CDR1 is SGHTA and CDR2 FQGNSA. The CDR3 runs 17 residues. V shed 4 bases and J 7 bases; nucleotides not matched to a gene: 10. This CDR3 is CASSWGTSGGSTYTQYF. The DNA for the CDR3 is TGTGCCAGCAGCTGGGGGACTAGCGGGGGATCGACCTATACGCAGTATTTT.

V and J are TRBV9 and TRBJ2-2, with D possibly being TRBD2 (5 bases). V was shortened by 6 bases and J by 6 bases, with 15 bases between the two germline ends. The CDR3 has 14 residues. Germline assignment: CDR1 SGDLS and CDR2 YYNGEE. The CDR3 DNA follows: TGTGCCAGCAAGGGCACAGCGGCGGCCGGGGAGCTGTTTTTT. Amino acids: CASKGTAAAGELFF.

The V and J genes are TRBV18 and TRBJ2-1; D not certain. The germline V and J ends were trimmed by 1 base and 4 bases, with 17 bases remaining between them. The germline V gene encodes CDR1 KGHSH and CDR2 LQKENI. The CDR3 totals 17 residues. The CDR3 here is CASSPLRRQLEYNEQFF. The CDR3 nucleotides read TGTGCCAGCTCACCACTCAGGCGCCAGCTGGAATACAATGAGCAGTTCTTC. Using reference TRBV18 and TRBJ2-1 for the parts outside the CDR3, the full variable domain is NAGVMQNPRHLVRRRGQEARLRCSPMKGHSHVYWYRQLPEEGLKFMVYLQKENIIDESGMPKERFSAEFPKEGPSILRIQQVVRGDSAAYFCASSPLRRQLEYNEQFFGPGTRLTVL.